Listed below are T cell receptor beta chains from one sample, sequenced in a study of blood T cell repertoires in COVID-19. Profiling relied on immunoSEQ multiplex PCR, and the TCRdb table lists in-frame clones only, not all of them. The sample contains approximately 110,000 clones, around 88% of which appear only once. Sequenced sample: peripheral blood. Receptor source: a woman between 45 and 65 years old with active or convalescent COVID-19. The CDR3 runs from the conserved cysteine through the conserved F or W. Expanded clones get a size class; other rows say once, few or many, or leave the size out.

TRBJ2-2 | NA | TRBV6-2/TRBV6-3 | CASSYPGGGLAGELFF
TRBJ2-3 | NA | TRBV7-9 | CASSWGQGSTDTQYF
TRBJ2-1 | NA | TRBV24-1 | CATSSPGSGSYNEQFF
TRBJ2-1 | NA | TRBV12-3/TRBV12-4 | CASSPTSSPFF
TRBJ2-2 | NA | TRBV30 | CAWRQNRWTGHTGELFF
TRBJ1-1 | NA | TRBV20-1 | CSASTASSRTEAFF
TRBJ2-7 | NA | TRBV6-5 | CASRGLAGYEQYF
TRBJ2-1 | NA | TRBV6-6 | CASSSGQAGYNEQFF
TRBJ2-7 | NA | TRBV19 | CASSIARDRGIEQYF
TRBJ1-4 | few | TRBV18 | CASSSGGAEKLFF
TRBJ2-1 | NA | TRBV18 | CASSLGDRGISNTQFF
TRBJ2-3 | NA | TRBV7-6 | CASSPAPSGEAPPDTQYF
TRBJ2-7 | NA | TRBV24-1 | CATSDWDSYEQYF
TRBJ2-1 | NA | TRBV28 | CASNGEAPRGEQFF
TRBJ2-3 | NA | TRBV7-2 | CASSLLNTDTQYF
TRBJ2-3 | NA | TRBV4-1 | CASSPVVSGRGTDTQYF
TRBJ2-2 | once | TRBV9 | CASSVGAGGGNTGELFF
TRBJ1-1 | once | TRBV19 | CASSGRTAEAFF
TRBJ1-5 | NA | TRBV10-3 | CAISDGGARTNQPQHF
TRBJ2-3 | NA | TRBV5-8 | CASSSDALAGGPTDTQYF
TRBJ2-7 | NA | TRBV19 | CASSNPPDEQYF
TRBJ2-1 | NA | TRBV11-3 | CASSLARGPYTEQFF